This paragraph covers one TCR beta chain sequence. There is no known antigen for this receptor. Base quality data are lacking; no much larger clone is found one base away. This sample was included in a study of cytomegalovirus exposure and HLA in healthy donors (dated by TCRdb to 2015 to 2018). With respect to the entire study: According to an earlier analysis of 550 to 750 of the donors, about 190 million T cells yielded some 120 million unique TCR beta sequences and 276 Gb of sequence data. Among some 400 genotyped donors of the cohort, an average of around 250,000 unique TCR beta nucleotide sequences was sequenced per donor, of which about 18% were non-productive. Class I and class II HLA loci were covered by the typing at four-digit resolution. Rather than drawing on any new phenotypic data, the later analysis identified candidate immune exposures from TCR beta sequences and the way those sequences occurred across donors. Of the roughly 420 genotyped donors, roughly 76% were placed in the genetic ancestry cluster associated with self-reported Caucasian donors. To predict cytomegalovirus infection status, the study combined high-throughput TCR immunosequencing, statistical association of individual TCRs with disease status, and machine learning. Typing coverage varied by locus: about 620-640 donors for A, B, C, DRB1 and DQB1; roughly 500 for DQA1; more than 600 for DPA1; some 470 for DPB1. About 300 gigabases of sequencing data and about 92 million unique TCR sequences made up an early release that covered 500 to 650 HLA-typed donors. Five DR-DQ haplotypes were handled as single units for association and clustering because linkage in the cohort was strong. All discovery cohort repertoires had been generated using a single sequencing platform. Besides the first cohort of hundreds of subjects, a separate validation cohort made up of over a hundred different subjects was used. In an earlier analysis of 500 to 650 of the donors, high-throughput TCR beta sequencing was used to judge whether each TCR beta V gene segment behaved as functional or pseudogenic. The study aimed to test whether signatures of past pathogen exposure could be identified by cataloging public T cell receptors. Donor age, sex, ethnicity and CMV serostatus were compiled together with the repertoire data. The study profiled the T cell repertoires of hundreds of subjects by immunosequencing and related them to cytomegalovirus serostatus. In a later genetic analysis, genome-wide SNP genotypes for about three fifths of the roughly 670 donors were used, and that subset was treated as a discovery cohort. A later analysis re-analyzed previously published TCR beta repertoires from 500 to 700 donors and added high-resolution HLA genotyping to study TCR occurrence patterns. Study-wide findings and limitations: The presence/absence analyses assumed that sequencing depth was roughly uniform across donors, and that assumption may not be true. According to the authors, the approach could potentially be generalized to other disease states and immunological phenotypes. Because counts were too low, around 17 rarely observed V segments, including chromosome 9 orphons, were left out of the earlier analysis of 587 of the donors. In a later analysis, TCR association rates were found to vary across HLA loci, with the most associated TCRs seen for DRB1 alleles and the fewest for HLA-C alleles. For the cohort, immune exposure information was limited to CMV serostatus. In an earlier analysis of approximately 590 of the donors, most TCR beta V segments were observed in productive rearrangements about 87% or about 30% of the time, broadly matching IMGT annotations. A later genetic analysis reported fewer N-insertions in productive TCRs among donors in an Asian-associated ancestry cluster than the roughly 620-donor mean. A later analysis reported that several top co-occurrence clusters appeared linked to parvovirus B19, influenza, CMV and Epstein-Barr virus. Most TCR sequences were observed very rarely across donors, whereas some public TCRs were present in many individuals. When HLA alleles, especially DR and DQ, strongly co-occurred, attributing TCR associations to individual alleles was difficult. Linkage disequilibrium might explain the correlated functional status among segregating V segments, but an unknown experimental factor could not be excluded. At a false discovery rate of 0.05, a later analysis linked under 20,000 TCR beta sequences to specific HLA alleles. The classifier was reported to diagnose cytomegalovirus status with high specificity and sensitivity in both the original and validation cohorts. The cohort was sequenced for TCR beta chains only, and without alpha or paired-chain data the features that could be detected were limited. In vitro tests confirmed that a few of the cytomegalovirus-associated TCR beta chains recognize cytomegalovirus antigens. A further reported finding was that TCR beta sequences accurately predicted the HLA-A and HLA-B alleles for most subjects in the first cohort. Most CMV-associated TCR beta chains appeared to be HLA-restricted in a later analysis, and the HLA associations seemed to be driven largely by CMV exposure. An association between a missense DCLRE1C variant and V-gene and J-gene trimming of TCR beta chains was found in a later genetic analysis and replicated in an independent cohort. A cluster of highly shared sequence variants was judged likely to be a technical artifact of the sequencing pipeline. The study gave a list of under 200 TCR beta chains associated with cytomegalovirus. In a later analysis, HLA-associated TCR beta chains showed more clonal expansion and lower generation probabilities than non-associated chains that were equally common. Because HLA typing was unavailable for some donors at each locus, only the typed subset was used in association tests.

The cohort comprised 670 or so healthy bone marrow donors. All cohort members were sampled while nominally healthy, although unrecorded immune exposures were likely present. The donor was CMV seronegative and belonged to the group of around 350 seronegative cohort members. Each donor provided a peripheral blood sample, and peripheral blood mononuclear cells were used for TCR beta sequencing. The Qiagen DNeasy Blood Extraction Kit was used to extract genomic DNA from the blood cell samples. Libraries came from the immunoSEQ multiplex PCR assay. For the multiplex PCR, a mixture combining 60 forward primers for TCR Vbeta segments and 13 reverse primers for TCR Jbeta segments was used. The CDR3 region of rearranged TCR beta genes was amplified from genomic DNA by a multiplex PCR assay. Amplified TCR beta libraries were sequenced as 87-base-pair reads on the Illumina HiSeq System. The original pipeline was this. A later analysis tallied 75 million to 95 million unique TCR beta chains across the 650 to 750 repertoires, and approximately 9.9 million of those chains were shared by two or more donors. A nearest-neighbor algorithm error-corrected the raw reads and collapsed the reads into unique sequences, merging closely related sequences to remove PCR and sequencing errors. V, D and J gene segments were assigned by aligning CDR3 sequences to IMGT reference sequences. For a sequence to be retained, a match of at least six nucleotides was required to both a V gene segment and a J gene segment. Rearrangements were called productive when the CDR3 lacked stop codons and stayed in frame with V and J; all others were non-productive. Following IMGT convention, CDR3 was defined as the stretch from the second conserved V-encoded cysteine to the conserved J-encoded phenylalanine. The earlier analysis of around 640 of the donors excluded sequences that lacked an unambiguous match to a single V gene segment. An earlier analysis of 550 to 650 of the donors classified V segments as functional when productive rearrangements were above 56.7% and as segregating when the standard deviation between donors was above 5%. To diagnose cytomegalovirus status from the catalog of TCR beta chain sequences, a statistical classification framework was built. A later analysis assigned V and J genes by comparing TCR nucleotide sequences with IMGT/GENE-DB human TR gene sequences. Using the TCRdist pipeline, a later analysis assigned CDR3 sequences along with most-parsimonious VDJ recombination scenarios. In a later analysis, each TCR beta chain was defined by its CDR3 amino acid sequence together with its V-gene family, and reads lacking a unique V-gene family were excluded. To address suspected cross-contamination and a sequencing artifact, a later analysis removed some 620 highly shared, low-generation-probability nucleotide sequences. In a later analysis, a clonal expansion index for each public chain was calculated from normalized within-repertoire ranks of inferred template counts. A later analysis computed generation probabilities with a VDJ recombination model fitted to out-of-frame rearrangements, and checked the results against IGoR. Hypergeometric tests were used in a later analysis to score TCR-TCR, TCR-HLA and TCR-CMV co-occurrence, with a repertoire-size bias correction applied to the TCR pairs. In a later analysis, false discovery rates were estimated by permuting HLA or CMV assignments 20 times. A later analysis grouped co-occurring TCRs with DBSCAN, adding TCRdist sequence similarity when clustering within HLA-allele-positive subsets. Co-occurrence clustering excluded repertoires with fewer than 30,000 or more than 120,000 public chains, plus five with anomalous nucleotide sharing. Sourced from immuneACCESS, this table was stored by TCRdb with only in-frame sequences that have V and J called. A share of the clones is absent; for the studies checked, an unresolved V gene accounts for under half, and the remainder has no known explanation. V and J calls and clone size are as listed in that table; D and trimming were resolved from the DNA. This sample comprises approximately 220,000 clones, less than 85% of them detected only once. The ten most abundant clones make up about 0.63% of the sample.

The TCR originated in a man aged 18 to 29 in good health and CMV-seronegative. Material: PBMCs.

This receptor has the CDR3 CASSQAGGRSWTQYF. The DNA sequence is as follows: TGTGCCAGCAGCCAAGCGGGAGGGCGGTCGTGGACCCAGTACTTC. This receptor chain uses TRBV14 and TRBJ2-5; 8 middle bases align to TRBD2. There are 15 amino acids in the CDR3, from cysteine to phenylalanine inclusive. Of all the DNA, just the CDR3 is kept, 45 bases in frame from base 1. According to the germline V gene, CDR1 reads SGHDN and CDR2 reads FVKESK. Clipping removes 1 base from V and 7 bases from J, with 8 as the unmatched junction base count. With the portions outside the CDR3 filled from the reference TRBV14 and TRBJ2-5 genes, the complete variable region becomes EAGVTQFPSHSVIEKGQTVTLRCDPISGHDNLYWYRRVMGKEIKFLLHFVKESKQDESGMPNNRFLAERTGGTYSTLKVQPAELEDSGVYFCASSQAGGRSWTQYFGPGTRLLVL.